This T cell receptor (beta chain) was obtained from a study of Graves' ophthalmopathy and Graves' hyperthyroidism. Across the study: Peripheral blood collection took place at initial diagnosis, before any treatment.

Amplification from RNA transcripts yielded the TCR beta CDR3 regions. Amplification began with first-round RT-PCR using HTBI primers, then second-round multiplex PCR was performed. In TCRdb, the multiplex PCR reads were re-called with MiXCR into one record per CDR3 protein. This repertoire shows 45,000 to 60,000 distinct CDR3 sequences, less than 65% found once; its top ten account for approximately 4.8%. This clonotype appeared many times. Its ends do not fully match the called genes, so a read error is possible. Germline assignment: CDR1 DFQATT and CDR2 SNEGSKA (reference sequence). The CDR3 covers 16 residues. Uncontrolled infections, other autoimmune diseases, pregnancy or lactation barred patients from enrollment.

The chain carries TRBV20-1 and TRBJ2-1, with D possibly TRBD2 on 5 matching bases. The material sequenced was peripheral blood. This TCR was sampled from an adult woman with Graves' ophthalmopathy. The CDR3 DNA reads TGCAGTGCTAGAGATCCCTCAGCGGTCCGAGGGAGTGAGCAGCTCTTC. This encodes CSARDPSAVRGSEQLF.